This T cell receptor beta chain was sequenced in a study of blood T cell repertoires in COVID-19. The overall study: T cells, B-cell-depleted T cells, or PBMCs supplied cDNA or gDNA.

Authors' processing steps: Nucleated cell counts were estimated from reference gene primer amplification. Repertoires were generated with immunoSEQ multiplex PCR, while TCRdb's copy carries only in-frame clones and drops some. That table supplies the V and J calls and clone size; D and trimming were determined from the DNA. The table has around 380,000 clones, around 87% seen once. Unmatched junction bases numbered 1, after V lost 3 bases and J lost 5 bases. Germline assignment: CDR1 LNHDA and CDR2 SQIVND (reference sequence). This CDR3 spans 14 amino acids. This clonotype was sampled from a man aged 25 to 40 who had recovered from COVID-19. The sequencing input was PBMCs or T cells enriched from blood (not recorded which). The chain employs TRBV19 and TRBJ1-6; 7 positions agree with TRBD1. This CDR3 is CASSIGTDNSPLHF. The CDR3 DNA reads as TGTGCCAGTAGTATCGGGACAGATAATTCACCCCTCCACTTT.